A single sample gave rise to the 5 T cell receptor beta chains below, sequenced in a study of PD-L1 blockade in urothelial cancer (dated by TCRdb to the late 2010s). Library generation was performed with the immunoSEQ multiplex PCR assay. TCRdb stores this immuneACCESS table with in-frame sequences only. Part of the clones is absent; in the studies checked, under half of the shortfall reflects unresolved V genes, and no reason is known for the rest. This sample has tens of thousands of clones in its table, and around 91% of those were observed once. The top ten clones comprise roughly a sixth of the sample. The sample consisted of PBMCs, taken around atezolizumab (anti-PD-L1) treatment. The receptors here all came from a woman aged 55-69 years with urothelial cancer.

The rearrangement links TRBV28 to TRBJ1-6; D not resolved. Deletions cut 11 bases from V and 7 bases from J, with 15 bases between. This CDR3 comprises 13 residues. CDR1 and CDR2 from the germline V gene are MDHEN and SYDVKM. The CDR3 sequence: CALGSVGNSPLHF. DNA for the CDR3: TGTGCCCTCGGCTCCGTCGGGAATTCACCCCTCCACTTT. The whole variable domain, filled in from reference TRBV28 and TRBJ1-6, reads DVKVTQSSRYLVKRTGEKVFLECVQDMDHENMFWYRQDPGLGLRLIYFSYDVKMKEKGDIPEGYSVSREKKERFSLILESASTNQTSMYLCALGSVGNSPLHFGNGTRLTVT.

The chain couples TRBV28 to TRBJ1-1; no reliable D call. The germline CDR1 and CDR2 sequences are MDHEN and SYDVKM. The V end lost 1 base, the J end lost 5 bases, and 11 bases lay between the germline ends. The CDR3 spans 14 residues. For the CDR3, the DNA is TGTGCCAGCAGTTTATTGGTACGGGGTACTGAAGCTTTCTTT. Encoded protein: CASSLLVRGTEAFF.

In DNA form, the CDR3 reads TGTGCCAGCAGCCCCCGGGGGGAGACAGATACGCAGTATTTT. The encoded protein is CASSPRGETDTQYF. This chain joins TRBV9 and TRBJ2-3; 7 nucleotides agree with TRBD2. Trimming at V came to 4 bases and at J to 3 bases, leaving 5 bases not matched to a gene. The CDR3 is 14 residues long. Germline values: CDR1 SGDLS, CDR2 YYNGEE.

In DNA form, the CDR3 reads TGTGCCAGCCAAGAGAGGGCATACGAGCAGTACTTC. It is translated as CASQERAYEQYF. The gene calls are TRBV2 and TRBJ2-7; D is possibly TRBD2 (5 bases). V dropped 8 bases and J dropped 4 bases, with 12 bases sitting between them. CDR3 length: 12 residues. CDR1 SNHLY and CDR2 FYNNEI come from the germline V gene.

The V and J genes are TRBV4-3 and TRBJ2-7, with TRBD2 as a possible D gene (5 bases). Looked up from germline, CDR1 is LGHNA and CDR2 is YSLEER. Trimming shortened V by 0 bases and J by 5 bases, and 17 bases separated the two germline ends. The CDR3 has 16 amino acids. The CDR3 reads CASSQDSGLVSNEQYF. Written as DNA, the CDR3 is TGCGCCAGCAGCCAAGATTCGGGATTGGTGAGTAACGAGCAGTACTTC.